A selection of T cell receptor beta chains follows, all from one sample in a study of blood T cells in healthy people across ages. TCRdb re-called the 5' RACE reads through MiXCR, storing one row per CDR3 protein. The data show approximately 800,000 distinct CDR3 sequences, roughly 60% seen once. Sequencing was performed on blood. The source of these receptors is a young man in good health. CDR3s include the opening cysteine and the closing phenylalanine or tryptophan. Each record gives: CDR3 protein, CDR3 DNA, V gene, D gene, J gene, clone size. D genes are given only for firm matches. Rows give clone size only sometimes, using once, few, many, or a class for an expanded clone.

CASSRSGQVYQETQYF TGTGCCAGCAGTAGGTCGGGGCAGGTATACCAAGAGACCCAGTACTTC TRBV12-3/TRBV12-4 . TRBJ2-5 .
CASSPDKGLRANVLTF TGTGCCAGCAGCCCCGACAAGGGCCTGCGGGCCAACGTCCTGACTTTC TRBV6-5 . TRBJ2-6 few
CASSITSTYEQYF TGTGCCAGCAGCATTACTAGTACCTACGAGCAGTACTTC TRBV7-2 . TRBJ2-7 .
CASSQVAGRETQYF TGCGCCAGCAGCCAAGTTGCGGGACGCGAGACCCAGTACTTC TRBV4-3 . TRBJ2-5 .
CASSSIQGSVRQYF TGTGCCAGCAGCTCGATACAGGGTTCAGTAAGGCAGTATTTT TRBV7-9 . TRBJ2-3 .
CASSQASQGASAYEQYF TGTGCCAGCAGCCAAGCATCTCAGGGGGCGTCCGCTTACGAGCAGTACTTC TRBV4-2 TRBD1 TRBJ2-7 few
CSASGGTRQTKAFF TGCAGTGCTAGTGGTGGGACAAGACAGACCAAAGCTTTCTTT TRBV20-1 . TRBJ1-1 .
CSAQDWRETQYF TGCAGCGCCCAAGATTGGAGGGAGACCCAGTACTTC TRBV29-1 . TRBJ2-5 few
CASSLDGDWRETQYF TGCGCCAGCAGCTTGGATGGGGACTGGAGGGAGACCCAGTACTTC TRBV5-1 . TRBJ2-5 few
CGAGGLRETQYF TGTGGCGCAGGGGGCTTGAGAGAGACCCAGTACTTC TRBV28 TRBD1 TRBJ2-5 once